This TCR beta chain comes out of a study of cytomegalovirus exposure and HLA in healthy donors. As regards this clone: Its specificity is not known.

The primer mix had 60 Vbeta and 13 Jbeta primers. Using immunoSEQ multiplex PCR, the repertoire was profiled, and TCRdb retains in-frame clones only, with some absent. This table holds 150,000 to 200,000 clones, more than 65% found once. This CDR3 spans 13 amino acids. V dropped 10 bases and J dropped 6; count of bases not matched to a gene: 5. Germline loops: CDR1 MNHEY, CDR2 SMNVEV (reference sequence). Notes on the study in general: Follow-up analysis seemed to connect common viral pathogens with several of the most significant clusters identified. It was 150 or so TCR beta chains that were listed as cytomegalovirus-associated.

The chain combines TRBV27 with TRBJ1-5, with TRBD1 matching over 11 bases. The sequence derives from a woman aged 40 to 55 in good health and CMV-seropositive. Sequencing was performed on PBMCs. DNA of the CDR3: TGTGCCACCGGACAGGGGGCTGGTCAGCCCCAGCATTTT. This codes for CATGQGAGQPQHF.